This TCR beta chain is from a study of beta chain features in type 1 diabetes. Study-level points and caveats: Cells with high TCR expression could be over-represented when cDNA is sequenced. Moderate yet significant TCRB CDR3 shortening was seen in Type 1 diabetes patients in all four CD4+ subsets. VDJ junctions from type 1 diabetes patients carried fewer insertions and larger deletions.

This clone was observed a few times. The target antigen is unknown. CDR3 size: 15 residues. Germline V lookup: CDR1 SGHTA, CDR2 FQGNSA. Unmatched junction bases numbered 7, after V lost 1 base and J lost 8 bases. Every isolated RNA sample was fully reverse transcribed, so sequencing captured expressed TCRB transcripts. Samples of naive, central memory and regulatory T cells yielded a mean of around 3.8 million reads. Profiled with immunoSEQ multiplex PCR; TCRdb holds only in-frame clones, not every one. The top ten hold about 0.093% of the sample, which has roughly 610,000 clones, roughly 16% seen once.

Sequenced: naive CD4+ T cells from blood. The receptor comes from a man younger than 35 in good health. This chain joins TRBV7-2 and TRBJ1-2, with 10 bases lining up with TRBD1. The CDR3 is CASSLVGTGVDGYTF. The CDR3 DNA follows: TGTGCCAGCAGCTTAGTAGGGACAGGGGTTGACGGCTACACCTTC.